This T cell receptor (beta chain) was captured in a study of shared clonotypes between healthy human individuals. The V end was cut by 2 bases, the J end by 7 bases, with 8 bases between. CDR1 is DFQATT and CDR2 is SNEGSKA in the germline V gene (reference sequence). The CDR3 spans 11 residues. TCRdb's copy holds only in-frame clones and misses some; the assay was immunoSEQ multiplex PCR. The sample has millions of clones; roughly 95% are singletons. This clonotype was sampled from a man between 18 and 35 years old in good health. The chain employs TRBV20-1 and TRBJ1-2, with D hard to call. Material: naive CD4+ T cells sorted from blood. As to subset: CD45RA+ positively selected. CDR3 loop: CSARPLSGYTF. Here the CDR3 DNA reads TGCAGTGCTAGACCCCTAAGTGGCTACACCTTC.